This passage covers 15 T cell receptor beta chains from one sample sequenced in a study of low-dose radiotherapy and immunotherapy resistance in tumors. Time point noted: before trial treatment. Alpha and beta chains were covered, as first-strand cDNA relied on TRAV- and TRBV-specific primers. Amplification, which lasted around 22 PCR cycles, used a constant-region primer and V-primer adapter to amplify TCRs. A single record per CDR3 protein comes from TCRdb applying MiXCR to the reads. The sample lists about 89,000 distinct CDR3 sequences, 9% to 9.5% occurring once. This material consisted of PBMCs, taken before treatment. The origin of the receptors is a male donor with prostate cancer.

This chain joins TRBV27 and TRBJ2-2, with D perhaps matching TRBD2 (6 bases). V was pared by 6 bases and J by 1 base, with 12 bases between. The CDR3 has 15 amino acids. Per the germline V gene, CDR1 is MNHEY and CDR2 is SMNVEV (reference sequence). The CDR3 protein is CASRAGSGNTGELFF. For the CDR3, the DNA is TGTGCCAGCAGGGCCGGTAGCGGGAACACCGGGGAGCTGTTTTTT.

Points on this clonotype: This likely stems from a read error, as it lies one base from a far larger clone. V is TRBV6-8 and J is TRBJ2-1, with D unclear. This CDR3 spans 12 amino acids. Trimming stripped 4 bases from V and 8 bases from J, with 9 bases between. Germline loops: CDR1 MNHGY, CDR2 SAAAGT. CDR3 region: CASSFGLDEQFF. The DNA of the CDR3 is TGTGCCAGCAGTTTTGGGTTAGATGAGCAGTTCTTC.

V usage is TRBV5-5 and J usage is TRBJ2-1, with 7 bases lining up with TRBD2. With 0 bases clipped from V and 7 bases from J, the junction kept 7 bases outside the gene matches. The CDR3 runs 15 residues. Germline lookup yields CDR1 SGHKS and CDR2 YYEKEE (reference sequence). The CDR3, as DNA: TGTGCCAGCAGCTTGGTGGCGGGAGTCCTGAATGAGCAGTTCTTC. This gives the protein CASSLVAGVLNEQFF.

In its sample, this clonotype was seen many times. This chain uses TRBV19 with TRBJ2-7; possible D gene TRBD1, 6 bases. The length of the CDR3 is 15 residues. Trimming took 5 bases from V and 3 from J, leaving 17 bases between them. Germline V gives CDR1 LNHDA, CDR2 SQIVND (reference sequence). This CDR3 is CASSLRSTGGYEQYF. As DNA, the CDR3 is TGTGCCAGTAGTCTAAGATCGACAGGCGGCTACGAGCAGTACTTC.

This clonotype was detected many times. The rearrangement uses TRBV6-5 and TRBJ2-7; 10 bases fit TRBD2. The length of the CDR3 is 16 residues. J was trimmed by 0 bases and V by 2 bases; bases with no gene match: 4. Per germline, CDR1 MNHEY and CDR2 SVGAGI. The CDR3 nucleotides are TGTGCCAGCAGTTACACACTAGCGGGGACCTCCTACGAGCAGTACTTC. Protein sequence: CASSYTLAGTSYEQYF.

This clonotype was counted ten times or more. This chain uses TRBV20-1 with TRBJ2-7; 11 bases align to TRBD2. CDR1 and CDR2 from the germline V gene are DFQATT and SNEGSKA (reference sequence). The CDR3 is 15 amino acids. The ends lost 0 bases at V and 9 bases at J; junction bases unmatched: 10. The DNA of the CDR3 is TGCAGTGCTAGAGAGCTGGGACTAGCGGACCAGCGGCAGTACTTC. Its protein product is CSARELGLADQRQYF.

This sequence joins TRBV5-5 and TRBJ2-1, with TRBD2 matching over 8 bases. The V and J ends lost 0 bases and 4 bases, in that order; junction bases with no gene match: 6. The CDR3 contains 16 residues. Germline V gives CDR1 SGHKS, CDR2 YYEKEE (reference sequence). CDR3 in DNA: TGTGCCAGCAGCTTGGGAACTAGCGGCCAGTACAATGAGCAGTTCTTC. This encodes CASSLGTSGQYNEQFF. The full variable domain, in which reference TRBV5-5 and TRBJ2-1 provide the parts outside the CDR3, is DAGVTQSPTHLIKTRGQQVTLRCSPISGHKSVSWYQQVLGQGPQFIFQYYEKEERGRGNFPDRFSARQFPNYSSELNVNALLLGDSALYLCASSLGTSGQYNEQFFGPGTRLTVL.

This clonotype was counted ten times or more. The chain employs TRBV19 and TRBJ2-2; no firm D call. This CDR3 contains 14 residues. In germline, CDR1 is LNHDA, CDR2 SQIVND (reference sequence). The V end was cut by 6 bases, the J end by 8 bases, with 16 bases between. CDR3 coding DNA: TGTGCCAGTAGGCGCTGGACGGCGGCTGGGGAGCTGTTTTTT. Translated: CASRRWTAAGELFF.

This clonotype was counted many times. The chain employs TRBV6-5 and TRBJ1-3; 7 nucleotides match TRBD1. The germline CDR1 and CDR2 sequences are MNHEY and SVGAGI. The CDR3 has 15 residues. With V trimmed by 5 bases and J by 0 bases, 4 bases remained unmatched. CDR3 sequence: CASSTGQSSGNTIYF. Here the CDR3 DNA reads TGTGCCAGCAGTACGGGACAGAGCTCTGGAAACACCATATATTTT.

The sample holds many counts of this clonotype. The rearrangement uses TRBV27 and TRBJ2-5, with TRBD1 identical over 9 bases. After removal of 7 bases from V and 4 bases from J, the junction contained 7 bases not matched to a gene. Germline V gives CDR1 MNHEY, CDR2 SMNVEV (reference sequence). The CDR3 loop spans 14 amino acids. The CDR3 region has the DNA TGTGCCAGCACCTCGGGACAGGGTGCAGAGACCCAGTACTTC. This translates into CASTSGQGAETQYF.

This clonotype has at least ten counts. The V call is TRBV28, the J call TRBJ1-4; perhaps TRBD1 as D (5 bases). Trimming removed 3 bases from V and 6 bases from J, with 20 bases in between. This CDR3 comprises 17 residues. The germline CDR1 and CDR2 sequences are MDHEN and SYDVKM. CDR3 sequence reads: CASSLFGLPGPDEKLFF. CDR3 sequence (DNA): TGTGCCAGCAGTTTGTTCGGTCTCCCGGGGCCCGATGAAAAACTGTTTTTT.

This clonotype occurred many times. The chain couples TRBV20-1 to TRBJ2-1; D may be TRBD1 or TRBD2 (5 bases each). The CDR3 totals 13 residues. From germline, CDR1 is DFQATT and CDR2 SNEGSKA (reference sequence). The V and J ends lost 3 bases and 3 bases respectively, with 9 bases between them. In DNA, the CDR3 is TGCAGTGCTAGGGGGGTCGTCTACAATGAGCAGTTCTTC. Encoded protein: CSARGVVYNEQFF.

The J gene is TRBJ2-7, the V gene TRBV27; TRBD2 aligns across 11 bases. V trimming: 6 bases; J trimming: 0 bases; junction bases outside the gene matches: 4. Germline V lookup: CDR1 MNHEY, CDR2 SMNVEV (reference sequence). The CDR3 runs to 15 residues. CDR3 region: CASSRLAGSSYEQYF. In DNA, the CDR3 is TGTGCCAGCAGCCGACTAGCGGGGAGCTCCTACGAGCAGTACTTC.

The chain is built from TRBV20-1 and TRBJ2-7; no clear D gene. CDR1 DFQATT and CDR2 SNEGSKA come from the germline V gene (reference sequence). This CDR3 is built from 12 residues. V lost 3 bases to trimming and J lost 5 bases, with 11 bases between them. As DNA, the CDR3 is TGCAGTGCTAGGGCGATAGGGAACGAGCAGTACTTC. This encodes CSARAIGNEQYF.

In its sample, this clonotype was seen a few times. The chain uses TRBV7-4 and TRBJ2-5; TRBD1 agrees at 9 bases. The germline CDR1 and CDR2 sequences are SGHVT and SQSDAQ. The CDR3 loop spans 18 amino acids. The CDR3 bases are TGTGTCAGAAGCTCCCGGACGACAGGGGGGCGCGTAGAGGAGACCCAGTACTTC. This codes for CVRSSRTTGGRVEETQYF.